The clone carrying this T cell receptor (beta chain) appeared a few times. Its matching antigen is unknown. TCRdb used MiXCR to reprocess the 5' RACE reads, holding one entry per CDR3 protein. This sample carries 700,000 to 950,000 distinct CDR3 sequences, around an eighth of them seen once, and the ten largest clones take 1.5% to 2%. This entry belongs to a study of identical twins. This CDR3 is 14 amino acids long. V lost 4 bases to trimming and J lost 0 bases, with 10 bases between them. Study results and caveats: Abundant beta clonotypes from cord blood bore fewer insertions; memory repertoires lacked this pattern.

The sample also formed part of further work on yellow fever vaccine responses in identical twins.

The sample comprised PBMCs. The rearrangement uses TRBV12-3 or TRBV12-4 and TRBJ2-7; D uncertain. The sequence derives from a woman aged 18-29 years in good health. CDR3 sequence reads: CASSSDTDSYEQYF. CDR3 nucleotides: TGTGCCAGCAGTTCTGACACGGACTCCTACGAGCAGTACTTC.